Each of the 7 T cell receptor beta chains below was sequenced from the same sample in a study of memory CD4+ T cells and cytomegalovirus serostatus. Profiled with immunoSEQ multiplex PCR; TCRdb holds only in-frame clones, not every one. The data contain some 46,000 clones, 79% of them singletons. The sort gate was single viable CD3+CD4+CD8-CD45RO+ cells for memory CD4+ T cells. Sequenced sample: memory CD4+ T cells from blood. The receptor source for this set is an adult in good health and CMV-seronegative.

The chain recombines TRBV7-8 with TRBJ2-7, with 14 positions matching TRBD2. This CDR3 has 18 amino acids. V lost 2 bases and J lost 1; bases outside the gene matches: 7. From germline, CDR1 is SGHVS and CDR2 FQNEAQ. CDR3 residues: CASSLLGTSGRYSYEQYF. CDR3 nucleotide sequence: TGTGCCAGCAGCTTACTTGGGACTAGCGGGAGATATTCCTACGAGCAGTACTTC.

The chain combines TRBV7-9 with TRBJ2-7; D call uncertain. CDR1 and CDR2 from the germline V gene are SEHNR and FQNEAQ (reference sequence). Deletions cut 6 bases from V and 5 bases from J, with 14 bases between. The CDR3 is 13 amino acids. The CDR3 protein is CASRLSAAHEQYF. The CDR3 DNA sequence: TGTGCCAGCAGGTTGAGCGCGGCCCACGAGCAGTACTTC.

The chain uses TRBV14 and TRBJ2-2; 9 nucleotides match TRBD2. Germline-derived CDR1 and CDR2 are SGHDN and FVKESK. V shed 3 bases, J shed 4 bases, and the junction held 9 bases outside the gene matches. CDR3 length: 17 amino acids. CDR3 nucleotide sequence: TGTGCCAGCAGCCAGGTCCTAGCGGGACGAGGCACCGGGGAGCTGTTTTTT. Translating gives CASSQVLAGRGTGELFF.

This clone was detected only once. Other nucleotide sequences from this sample produce the same CDR3. The J gene is TRBJ1-1, the V gene TRBV7-9; D remains unclear. V gave up 3 bases and J gave up 4 bases, with 9 bases separating them. Germline V lookup: CDR1 SEHNR, CDR2 FQNEAQ (reference sequence). CDR3 length: 13 amino acids. CDR3 protein: CASSLGSGTEAFF. CDR3 DNA: TGTGCCAGCAGCTTGGGCTCGGGCACTGAAGCTTTCTTT.

The gene calls are TRBV6-5 and TRBJ1-3; no clear D gene. The germline gives CDR1 MNHEY, CDR2 SVGAGI. Trimming took off 5 bases at V and 7 bases at J, with 6 bases between the two ends. This CDR3 comprises 11 residues. CDR3: CASSARNTIYF. In DNA form, the CDR3 reads TGTGCCAGCAGTGCTCGGAACACCATATATTTT.

The CDR3, as DNA: TGTGCCAGCAGAGAAGAGACAGGGAGCTATGGCTACACCTTC. This encodes CASREETGSYGYTF. The V gene is TRBV5-4, the J gene TRBJ1-2; 7 positions agree with TRBD1. This CDR3 is 14 amino acids long. Trimming at V came to 5 bases and at J to 4 bases, leaving 8 bases not matched to a gene. CDR1 is SGHNT and CDR2 is YYREEE in the germline V gene (reference sequence). The whole variable domain, filled in from reference TRBV5-4 and TRBJ1-2, reads ETGVTQSPTHLIKTRGQQVTLRCSSQSGHNTVSWYQQALGQGPQFIFQYYREEENGRGNFPPRFSGLQFPNYSSELNVNALELDDSALYLCASREETGSYGYTFGSGTRLTVV.

The chain has TRBV7-2 and TRBJ2-7; D is unresolved. CDR1 is SGHTA and CDR2 is FQGNSA in the germline V gene. V was pared by 2 bases and J by 3 bases, with 5 bases between. This CDR3 is built from 12 residues. The DNA for the CDR3 is TGTGCCAGCAGCTTACAAAACTACGAGCAGTACTTC. This translates into CASSLQNYEQYF.